These 6 T cell receptor beta chains were all obtained from the same sample, sequenced in a study of T cell responses to AZD1222 COVID-19 vaccine. Assay used: immunoSEQ multiplex PCR; TCRdb lists only in-frame clones, some missing. Among tens of thousands of clones listed, approximately 90% were seen once. The sequenced sample was peripheral blood, obtained on day 0 of AZD1222 vaccination. The receptors were gathered from an adult in good health.

The J gene is TRBJ1-1, the V gene TRBV7-2, with unresolved D. The CDR3 extends over 14 amino acids. Germline CDR1 SGHTA, CDR2 FQGNSA. V dropped 2 bases and J dropped 4 bases, with 11 bases sitting between them. For the CDR3, the DNA is TGTGCCAGCAGCTTAAACAGACCAATCACTGAAGCTTTCTTT. It codes for CASSLNRPITEAFF.

The chain combines TRBV27 with TRBJ2-5, with 10 bases lining up with TRBD1. This CDR3 comprises 17 residues. Germline V gene lookup returns CDR1 MNHEY and CDR2 SMNVEV (reference sequence). The V segment lost 3 bases and the J segment 3 bases; nucleotides outside the gene matches: 10. CDR3 coding DNA: TGTGCCAGCAGTTTCTCCCCCCCCGGGACAGGGGAAGAGACCCAGTACTTC. It codes for CASSFSPPGTGEETQYF.

The chain uses TRBV11-2 and TRBJ1-3, with D perhaps matching TRBD1 (5 bases). V was pared by 4 bases and J by 0 bases, with 16 bases between. The CDR3 is made up of 17 amino acids. Germline CDR1 reads SGHAT; CDR2 reads FQNNGV. CDR3 region: CASSSETVPRSGNTIYF. CDR3 DNA sequence: TGTGCCAGCAGCTCGGAGACAGTACCTCGCTCTGGAAACACCATATATTTT. Combining the CDR3 with reference TRBV11-2 and TRBJ1-3 gives the whole variable domain EAGVAQSPRYKIIEKRQSVAFWCNPISGHATLYWYQQILGQGPKLLIQFQNNGVVDDSQLPKDRFSAERLKGVDSTLKIQPAKLEDSAVYLCASSSETVPRSGNTIYFGEGSWLTVV.

This clone appeared a single time. V usage is TRBV2 and J usage is TRBJ1-2; tentatively, D is TRBD1 (6 bases). This CDR3 region has 11 residues. Deletions cut 6 bases from V and 8 bases from J, with 10 bases between. Germline-derived CDR1 and CDR2 are SNHLY and FYNNEI. DNA of the CDR3: TGTGCCAGCAGGACAGGTAACGGCTACACCTTC. This sequence encodes CASRTGNGYTF.

The V gene is TRBV7-9, the J gene TRBJ2-7; 7 nucleotides match TRBD1. This CDR3 is 10 amino acids long. The germline V gene encodes CDR1 SEHNR and CDR2 FQNEAQ (reference sequence). The V and J ends lost 9 bases and 5 bases, in that order; junction bases with no gene match: 1. CDR3 bases: TGTGCCAGGCAGGGGGACGAGCAGTACTTC. It translates to CARQGDEQYF.

The chain recombines TRBV2 with TRBJ2-1, with TRBD2 matching 7 bases. V shed 6 bases, J shed 10 bases, and the junction held 9 bases outside the gene matches. This CDR3 contains 13 residues. In germline, CDR1 is SNHLY, CDR2 FYNNEI. The CDR3 nucleotides read TGTGCCAGCAGGCTGGGAGGGGCCCCAGAGCAGTTCTTC. Translating it yields CASRLGGAPEQFF.